Below, 5 T cell receptor beta chains from the same sample are listed, as sequenced in a study of OX40 agonist ivuxolimab in advanced cancers. TCRdb's copy holds only in-frame clones and misses some; the assay was immunoSEQ multiplex PCR. The table includes tens of thousands of clones, over 75% detected once. The specimen was CD4+ or CD8+ T cells sorted from blood, collected in a trial of the OX40 agonist ivuxolimab. The receptors were gathered from an adult with an advanced solid tumor such as melanoma, head and neck, liver or kidney cancer.

The J gene is TRBJ2-4, the V gene TRBV2, with no clear D. The CDR3 length is 14 residues. Trimming removed 0 bases from V and 6 bases from J, with 9 bases in between. The V gene's germline CDR1 is SNHLY and CDR2 FYNNEI. The CDR3 region has the DNA TGTGCCAGCAGTGAAGCGGAAGCCTTAAACATTCAGTACTTC. The encoded protein is CASSEAEALNIQYF.

The CDR3 here is CASSPLVGDGANVLTF. The CDR3 nucleotides read TGTGCCAGCAGCCCTCTGGTTGGGGATGGGGCCAACGTCCTGACTTTC. V is TRBV27 and J is TRBJ2-6; D is unresolved. V gave up 6 bases and J gave up 3 bases, with 15 bases separating them. From germline, CDR1 is MNHEY and CDR2 SMNVEV (reference sequence). This CDR3 region has 16 residues.

This clone has just one count. J is TRBJ1-2 and V is TRBV11-3; D unclear. This CDR3 is 14 amino acids long. The germline V gene has CDR1 SGHNT and CDR2 YENEEA. V lost 1 base to trimming and J lost 1 base, with 7 bases between them. For the CDR3, the DNA is TGTGCCAGCAGCTTAGGGGTCGGTAACTATGGCTACACCTTC. This gives the protein CASSLGVGNYGYTF.

This chain links TRBV5-1 with TRBJ2-2; the D gene is possibly TRBD1 (8 bases). The V and J ends lost 0 bases and 1 base respectively, with 13 bases between them. This CDR3 region has 17 residues. Germline loops: CDR1 SGHRS, CDR2 YFSETQ. The CDR3 nucleotides are TGCGCCAGCAGCTTGGACGGGGGGACAGGGAACACCGGGGAGCTGTTTTTT. This sequence encodes CASSLDGGTGNTGELFF.

The V and J genes are TRBV2 and TRBJ1-3; the D gene is possibly TRBD1 (6 bases). The V end was cut by 4 bases, the J end by 4 bases, with 14 bases between. The V gene's germline CDR1 is SNHLY and CDR2 FYNNEI. The CDR3 length is 15 residues. In DNA, the CDR3 is TGTGCCAGCAGTGGAGAGGGGGGGCCAGGAAACACCATATATTTT. Protein: CASSGEGGPGNTIYF.